One sample yielded the 9 T cell receptor beta chains listed below, sequenced in a study of T-cell reconstitution after alpha-beta-depleted transplantation in children. Study findings and constraints: Diversity and T-cell counts at one year after transplant derived mostly from new T cells.

Antigens for these TCRs are unknown. For TCRbeta, the library was prepared with unique molecular identifiers. TCRdb reprocessed the PCR reads with MiXCR, giving one entry per CDR3 protein. The profile shows hundreds of thousands of distinct CDR3 sequences, around 7.3% of them singletons. The starting material was peripheral blood, obtained 360 days after TCRalphabeta/CD19-depleted stem cell transplant. Every receptor here comes from a female patient aged 2 to 10 who had a stem cell transplant for Fanconi anemia, so the T cells may come from the graft donor.

The chain uses TRBV28 and TRBJ2-2; the match to TRBD2 covers 8 bases. V lost 7 bases, J lost 5 bases, and 12 bases stayed unmatched. The CDR3 length is 16 residues. Germline-derived CDR1 and CDR2 are MDHEN and SYDVKM. The CDR3, as DNA: TGTGCCAGCACCCTGATGCGACTAGCGAGGACCGGGGAGCTGTTTTTT. Encoded protein: CASTLMRLARTGELFF.

This clonotype was seen only a few times. The chain recombines TRBV10-3 with TRBJ2-6; D tentatively fits TRBD1 or TRBD2 (6 bases each). Germline-derived CDR1 and CDR2 are ENHRY and SYGVKD. Trimming left V 4 bases short and J 2 bases short, with 15 bases between. The CDR3 loop spans 17 amino acids. DNA of the CDR3: TGTGCCATCAGTGTAACGGAGGGGGGCACTGGGGCCAACGTCCTGACTTTC. The encoded protein is CAISVTEGGTGANVLTF.

In this sample, this clonotype turned up a few times. In nucleotides, the CDR3 is TGTGCCAGCAGCGTCACCCAACTAGCCCAATTGAACACCGGGGAGCTGTTTTTT. The encoded protein is CASSVTQLAQLNTGELFF. This chain joins TRBV9 and TRBJ2-2; possible D gene TRBD2, 6 bases. CDR1 SGDLS and CDR2 YYNGEE come from the germline V gene. The V end was cut by 2 bases, the J end by 1 base, with 18 bases between. The CDR3 consists of 18 residues.

The table lists this clonotype with a few counts. The rearrangement links TRBV10-3 to TRBJ2-7; no firm D call. Germline V gives CDR1 ENHRY, CDR2 SYGVKD. This CDR3 has 13 residues. V lost 4 bases and J 3 bases, leaving 10 bases between the germline ends. The CDR3 DNA is TGTGCCATCAGTGCCCCTGTTCTCTACGAGCAGTACTTC. Its translation is CAISAPVLYEQYF.

This clonotype came up a few times. V is TRBV21-1 and J is TRBJ2-7. TRBV21-1 is an annotated pseudogene. CDR3 length equals 15 residues. The CDR3 spells CASSGGSTLSYEQYV. As DNA, the CDR3 is TGTGCCAGCAGCGGTGGCAGTACTCTCTCCTACGAGCAGTACGTC.

The chain joins TRBV20-1 to TRBJ1-4; 7 bases line up with TRBD1. Germline assignment: CDR1 DFQATT and CDR2 SNEGSKA (reference sequence). This CDR3 has 14 residues. V was pared by 0 bases and J by 5 bases, with 3 bases of the junction left unmatched. CDR3 loop: CSARDRGRNEKLFF. The CDR3 nucleotides are TGCAGTGCTAGAGACAGGGGGAGGAATGAAAAACTGTTTTTT.

The chain carries TRBV30 and TRBJ2-7, with unresolved D. The CDR3 is 12 residues long. Germline CDR1 is GTSNPN and CDR2 is SVGIG (reference sequence). Trimming pared 2 bases from V and 4 bases from J, leaving 9 bases between. As DNA, the CDR3 is TGTGCCTGGAGTCCAATTAGTTACGAGCAGTACTTC. As protein: CAWSPISYEQYF.

A few counts support this clonotype. This sequence joins TRBV2 and TRBJ1-1; no definite D call. CDR3 size: 13 residues. The V end lost 3 bases, the J end lost 1 base, and 6 bases lay between the germline ends. Germline V CDR1 and CDR2: SNHLY, FYNNEI. CDR3 protein: CASSDVGNTEAFF. The CDR3 DNA is TGTGCCAGCAGTGATGTGGGGAACACTGAAGCTTTCTTT.

This clonotype has just a few counts. The genes are TRBV11-1 and TRBJ2-6, with D tentatively TRBD1 (6 bases). V was cut by 5 bases and J by 1 base, with 18 bases left in between. The CDR3 is 18 residues long. Germline V gene data show CDR1 as SGHAT and CDR2 as FQDESV (reference sequence). The CDR3 nucleotides read TGTGCCAGCAGCGGACACGGGACACCGATTTCTGGGGCCAACGTCCTGACTTTC. It codes for CASSGHGTPISGANVLTF.